This is a list of T cell receptor beta chains from one sample in a study of T cells in localized non-small cell lung cancer. Clones were sequenced by immunoSEQ multiplex PCR, and TCRdb holds only the in-frame ones, with some missing. The profile covers under 55,000 clones, with around three quarters appearing a single time and about 4.5% taken by the ten largest. This material consisted of PBMCs, taken before any cancer treatment. The receptors were gathered from a woman aged 40-70 years with stage II lung adenocarcinoma. CDR3s include the opening cysteine and the closing phenylalanine or tryptophan. The D gene is left open where the match is weak. A clone size is listed for some rows: how often the clone was seen (once, few, many), or a class if it is expanded.

TRBV5-8,TRBJ1-1,NA,NA,TGTGCCAGCAGCTTGGGGCCGATTGAAGCTTTCTTT,CASSLGPIEAFF
TRBV20-1,TRBJ1-3,NA,NA,TGCAGTGCCTACTCTGGAAACACCATATATTTT,CSAYSGNTIYF
TRBV7-8,TRBJ1-1,NA,NA,TGTGCCAGCAGGTATAGACTGAACACTGAAGCTTTCTTT,CASRYRLNTEAFF
TRBV7-2,TRBJ1-6,once,TRBD1,TGTGCCAGCAGGGAGGGACAGGAGAGCTCCTATAATTCACCCCTCCACTTT,CASREGQESSYNSPLHF
TRBV7-9,TRBJ1-4,NA,TRBD1,TGTGCCAGCAGCTACCGACAGGGGACTGAAAAACTGTTTTTT,CASSYRQGTEKLFF
TRBV5-1,TRBJ2-4,NA,TRBD1,TGCGCCAGCAGCTCACAGGGGGCTGGGAACATTCAGTACTTC,CASSSQGAGNIQYF
TRBV13,TRBJ1-3,NA,TRBD1,TGTGCCAGCAATAATAAGGACAGGGCGGCTGGAAACACCATATATTTT,CASNNKDRAAGNTIYF
TRBV11-2,TRBJ1-2,NA,NA,TGTGCCAGCAGCCGTACACGAGACTATGGCTACACCTTC,CASSRTRDYGYTF
TRBV29-1,TRBJ2-7,NA,TRBD1,TGCAGCGCTGGGGACAGTTACGAGCAGTACTTC,CSAGDSYEQYF
TRBV27,TRBJ2-7,NA,NA,TGTGCCAGCAGTTTAAAAGTATCCTACGAGCAGTACTTC,CASSLKVSYEQYF
TRBV29-1,TRBJ2-5,NA,NA,TGCAGCGTTCGCGGGGAAGAGACCCAGTACTTC,CSVRGEETQYF
TRBV11-2,TRBJ1-4,NA,TRBD1,TGTGCCAGCAGCAAACAGGGGGCGGCTAATGAAAAACTGTTTTTT,CASSKQGAANEKLFF
TRBV7-3,TRBJ1-2,few,NA,TGTGCCAGCAGGTCCTTTACGGGGGATGGCTACACCTTC,CASRSFTGDGYTF
TRBV29-1,TRBJ2-5,NA,TRBD2,TGCAGCGTCGGGACTAGCGGGGGACCCGGGGAGACCCAGTACTTC,CSVGTSGGPGETQYF
TRBV7-3,TRBJ2-1,NA,NA,TGTGCCAGCAGCTTAACGGGCCCTAGTGGGGCCAATGAGCAGTTCTTC,CASSLTGPSGANEQFF
TRBV18,TRBJ2-5,NA,TRBD1,TGTGCCAGCTCCCTTCAGGGGGAAGAGACCCAGTACTTC,CASSLQGEETQYF
TRBV5-6,TRBJ2-7,NA,TRBD1,TGTGCCAGCAGCGGCTACAGGGGAGATTCCTACGAGCAGTACTTC,CASSGYRGDSYEQYF
TRBV2,TRBJ2-7,NA,NA,TGTGCCAGCAGTGAAGCGAAGCAGCTCTACGAGCAGTACTTC,CASSEAKQLYEQYF
TRBV7-3,TRBJ2-7,NA,NA,TGTGCCAGCAGCCCCCATGACAGTTACGAGCAGTACTTC,CASSPHDSYEQYF
TRBV6-1,TRBJ2-3,NA,TRBD2,TGTGCCAGCAGTGATCCAGCGGGGGGGCCTACAGATACGCAGTATTTT,CASSDPAGGPTDTQYF
TRBV7-3,TRBJ1-6,NA,TRBD1,TGTGCCAGCAGCGCAACCGGGACAGGGAATTCACCCCTCCACTTT,CASSATGTGNSPLHF
TRBV5-1,TRBJ2-3,NA,TRBD2,TGCGCCAGCAGGCGGGAGGAAGGGAGCACAGATACGCAGTATTTT,CASRREEGSTDTQYF
TRBV9,TRBJ2-1,NA,NA,TGTGCCAGCAGCGTAGACCGGGGTCCTTACAATGAGCAGTTCTTC,CASSVDRGPYNEQFF
TRBV10-3,TRBJ2-1,NA,NA,TGTGCCATCAGTGAGCCAACAGGGAGCGCTGAGCAGTTCTTC,CAISEPTGSAEQFF
TRBV2,TRBJ1-1,NA,NA,TGTGCCAGCAGGGGGGGTCTCGAAGCTTTCTTT,CASRGGLEAFF
TRBV4-2,TRBJ2-3,NA,TRBD2,TGTGCCAGCAGCCATGACACTAGCGGGGGGGCAGATACGCAGTATTTT,CASSHDTSGGADTQYF
TRBV7-2,TRBJ2-3,NA,NA,TGTGCCAGCAGCTACCGCCGACAAGCGGATACGCAGTATTTT,CASSYRRQADTQYF
TRBV6-5,TRBJ1-1,NA,NA,TGTGCCATCAGTGTTCTGAAAAACACTGAAGCTTTCTTT,CAISVLKNTEAFF
TRBV30,TRBJ2-2,once,TRBD1,TGTGCCTGGAGTGCGGGACAGCGCACCGGGGAGCTGTTTTTT,CAWSAGQRTGELFF
TRBV27,TRBJ1-4,NA,TRBD1,TGTGCCAGCAGCTCCCAACTGGACAGGGAGATTCGAGAAAAACTGTTTTTT,CASSSQLDREIREKLFF
TRBV7-7,TRBJ2-5,few,NA,TGTGCTAGCAGCTTAGGCCCTGAGGAGACCCAGTACTTC,CASSLGPEETQYF
TRBV10-1,TRBJ2-3,NA,NA,TGCGCCAGCAGTGAGGGGGCTAGCACAGATACGCAGTATTTT,CASSEGASTDTQYF
TRBV6-6,TRBJ2-1,NA,NA,TGTGCCAGCAGTTGGGCTAATGAGCAGTTCTTC,CASSWANEQFF
TRBV5-4,TRBJ2-5,once,NA,TGTGCCAGCAGCACCTTTGACGGCCAAGAGACCCAGTACTTC,CASSTFDGQETQYF
TRBV7-6,TRBJ2-1,NA,NA,TGTGCCAGCAGCCGATTGCAGGGGCCCTACAATGAGCAGTTCTTC,CASSRLQGPYNEQFF
TRBV19,TRBJ1-2,NA,NA,TGTGCCAGTAGTATTACCTTAAGTGTCGACTATGGCTACACCTTC,CASSITLSVDYGYTF
TRBV7-2,TRBJ1-5,NA,NA,TGTGCCAGCAGCTTAGTGCCGGGACATACACCTGGCAATCAGCCCCAGCATTTT,CASSLVPGHTPGNQPQHF
TRBV7-3,TRBJ2-5,once,TRBD1,TGTGCCAGCAGCTGGACAGGGAGGAAAGAGACCCAGTACTTC,CASSWTGRKETQYF
TRBV23-1,TRBJ1-2,NA,TRBD1,TGCGCCAGCAGCCAGGGACAGAAGGGGGGCTACACCTTC,CASSQGQKGGYTF
TRBV30,TRBJ1-5,once,NA,TGTGCCTGGAGTGTTGAGAGAAATCAGCCCCAGCATTTT,CAWSVERNQPQHF
TRBV6-5,TRBJ1-5,NA,TRBD1,TGTGCCAGCAAGGGACAGATCAGCGGACCCCAGCATTTT,CASKGQISGPQHF
TRBV2,TRBJ2-6,NA,NA,TGTGCCAGCTCAGTGGGGCGATCTGGGGCCAACGTCCTGACTTTC,CASSVGRSGANVLTF
TRBV30,TRBJ2-3,NA,TRBD2,TGTGCCTGGGGACATAGCGGGGGGGAAGGAACAGATACGCAGTATTTT,CAWGHSGGEGTDTQYF
TRBV19,TRBJ2-2,NA,TRBD1,TGTGCCAGTAGTAGGCTGGGGGACAGGGTCTCCACCGGGGAGCTGTTTTTT,CASSRLGDRVSTGELFF
TRBV7-9,TRBJ1-2,NA,NA,TGTGCCAGCAGCTTAGAGGCCAGGGGATGGGGCTACACCTTC,CASSLEARGWGYTF
TRBV6-6,TRBJ2-3,NA,TRBD1,TGTGCCAGCAGTGCGCAGGGACAGCGCCGCTCAGATACGCAGTATTTT,CASSAQGQRRSDTQYF
TRBV7-9,TRBJ1-1,NA,NA,TGTGCCAGCAGCTTAGGGGTGGGGGGAGGTGAAGCTTTCTTT,CASSLGVGGGEAFF
TRBV5-4,TRBJ1-1,NA,NA,TGTGCCAGCAGCTTGGACAGTGCCGCCCTTGCGAACACTGAAGCTTTCTTT,CASSLDSAALANTEAFF
TRBV7-3,TRBJ2-1,NA,TRBD1,TGTGCCAGCAGTCCCGGGACAGGGGGCTTGAATGAGCAGTTCTTC,CASSPGTGGLNEQFF
TRBV7-9,TRBJ1-2,few,NA,TGTGCCGCAGCCGACACTAGTACGTGGGGTGACTATGGCTACACCTTC,CAAADTSTWGDYGYTF
TRBV6-5,TRBJ1-1,NA,TRBD1,TGTGCCAGCAGTGCCGGGACAGCGAACACTGAAGCTTTCTTT,CASSAGTANTEAFF
TRBV7-6,TRBJ1-3,NA,NA,TGTGCCAGCAGCCCTGATTCCGGACGGAGCTCTGGAAACACCATATATTTT,CASSPDSGRSSGNTIYF
TRBV29-1,TRBJ2-7,NA,TRBD1,TGCAGCGCCGGGGGGTTGGGGACAGGGACCTACGAGCAGTACTTC,CSAGGLGTGTYEQYF
TRBV7-2,TRBJ2-5,NA,TRBD2,TGTGCCAGCAGCTTAGGGGCTAGCGGGGGGACCCAGTACTTC,CASSLGASGGTQYF
TRBV6-1,TRBJ2-7,NA,NA,TGTGCCAGCAGTGAGATCTGGGGGAGGTACGAGCAGTACTTC,CASSEIWGRYEQYF
TRBV2,TRBJ2-7,NA,NA,TGTGCCAGTGGCCAAGACTTGTACGAGCAGTACTTC,CASGQDLYEQYF